The next 20 T cell receptor beta chains were all read from a single sample in a study of T cell changes during pregnancy in multiple sclerosis. The repertoire was sequenced with immunoSEQ multiplex PCR; TCRdb's copy has only in-frame clones and lacks some. The sample gives around 81,000 clones, roughly 92% of which show up once; about 4% is in the top ten. The source material was peripheral blood, sampled after pregnancy. The receptors stem from a female donor in good health, enrolled as a control in a pregnancy study.

The chain recombines TRBV5-4 with TRBJ2-2; 7 positions match TRBD2. This CDR3 is 15 amino acids long. CDR1 and CDR2 from the germline V gene are SGHNT and YYREEE (reference sequence). J lost 1 base, V lost 1 base, and 1 base had no gene match. The CDR3 nucleotides read TGTGCCAGCAGCTTGTGGGGGGGGAACACCGGGGAGCTGTTTTTT. Amino acid sequence: CASSLWGGNTGELFF.

The chain couples TRBV11-2 to TRBJ2-1; the match to TRBD2 covers 10 bases. V trimming: 3 bases; J trimming: 7 bases; junction bases outside the gene matches: 3. Per germline, CDR1 SGHAT and CDR2 FQNNGV. There are 14 residues in the CDR3. CDR3: CASSFSGRGNEQFF. The CDR3 DNA is TGTGCCAGCAGCTTCAGCGGGAGGGGGAATGAGCAGTTCTTC.

Concerning this clone itself: The junction shows a germline mismatch at one end, possibly a read error. V gene TRBV7-7 combines with J gene TRBJ2-3, with 7 bases aligning to TRBD2. The length of the CDR3 is 14 residues. Germline-derived CDR1 and CDR2 are SSHAT and FNYEAQ (reference sequence). CDR3 amino acids: CASSLGGVPDTQYF. For the CDR3, the DNA is TGTGCTAGCAGCCTTGGGGGGGTTCCAGATACGCAGTATTTT.

This chain joins TRBV29-1 and TRBJ2-4, with no clear D. This CDR3 has 12 residues. Per germline, CDR1 SQVTM and CDR2 ANQGSEA. Trimming cost V 3 bases and J 5 bases, with 8 bases left between them. CDR3: CSVDHGENIQYF. The CDR3 DNA follows: TGCAGCGTTGATCACGGAGAAAACATTCAGTACTTC.

The CDR3 here is CAIRGGQGHEKLFF. For the CDR3, the DNA is TGTGCCATCAGGGGGGGACAGGGGCACGAAAAACTGTTTTTT. This chain joins TRBV10-3 and TRBJ1-4, with TRBD1 matching 10 bases. V shed 6 bases and J 8 bases; nucleotides not matched to a gene: 6. The germline V gene has CDR1 ENHRY and CDR2 SYGVKD. This CDR3 is 14 amino acids long.

This clone was seen once. The J gene is TRBJ1-2, the V gene TRBV18, with 9 bases that match TRBD1. This CDR3 contains 14 residues. The V segment lost 5 bases and the J segment 2 bases; nucleotides outside the gene matches: 3. The V gene's germline CDR1 is KGHSH and CDR2 LQKENI. The CDR3 DNA follows: TGTGCCAGCTCAGCAGGACAGGGGAACTATGGCTACACCTTC. Translating it yields CASSAGQGNYGYTF.

This clone appeared once. The CDR3 protein is CASSQEAAYNEQFF. The DNA for the CDR3 is TGCGCCAGCAGCCAAGAGGCCGCTTACAATGAGCAGTTCTTC. This chain joins TRBV4-1 and TRBJ2-1; D uncertain. V lost 0 bases and J lost 4, with 7 bases in between. Germline V gene sequence: CDR1 MGHRA, CDR2 YSYEKL. The CDR3 is 14 amino acids.

The CDR3 DNA sequence: TGTGCCAGCAGTTTGTTTGCGGGATACGAGCAGTACTTC. Residues: CASSLFAGYEQYF. The rearrangement links TRBV27 to TRBJ2-7; tentative D call: TRBD2 (6 bases). The germline gives CDR1 MNHEY, CDR2 SMNVEV (reference sequence). This CDR3 is 13 amino acids long. V shed 3 bases and J shed 4 bases, with 10 bases lying between them.

CDR3 amino acids: CASSSPRVDTEAFF. In DNA form, the CDR3 reads TGTGCCAGCAGCTCCCCACGGGTAGACACTGAAGCTTTCTTT. J is TRBJ1-1 and V is TRBV13, with D uncertain. This CDR3 is built from 14 residues. CDR1 PRHDT and CDR2 FYEKMQ come from the germline V gene (reference sequence). V was clipped by 4 bases and J by 3 bases, with 12 bases between them.

The chain couples TRBV7-9 to TRBJ2-2; D is possibly TRBD2 (5 bases). This CDR3 has 16 amino acids. V lost 2 bases, J lost 3 bases, and 13 bases lay in between. Per the germline V gene, CDR1 is SEHNR and CDR2 is FQNEAQ (reference sequence). CDR3 sequence (DNA): TGTGCCAGCAGCTTACCGTGGACTGGGGACACCGGGGAGCTGTTTTTT. It yields the protein CASSLPWTGDTGELFF.

V and J are TRBV5-6 and TRBJ2-2; D ambiguous. The CDR3 is 12 residues long. Germline values: CDR1 SGHDT, CDR2 YYEEEE. The ends were cut back, 3 bases at V and 4 bases at J, with 4 bases in the middle. The CDR3, as DNA: TGTGCCAGCAGCTGGAGCACCGGGGAGCTGTTTTTT. It encodes CASSWSTGELFF.

The chain carries TRBV28 and TRBJ2-5; 12 bases agree with TRBD2. The J segment lost 4 bases and the V segment lost 5 bases, leaving 5 bases of the junction unmatched. The CDR3 runs to 15 residues. CDR1 and CDR2 (germline): MDHEN, SYDVKM. The DNA of the CDR3 is TGTGCCAGCAGTATTCGACTAGCGGGGGTAGAGACCCAGTACTTC. Its translation: CASSIRLAGVETQYF. The variable domain in full, completed from reference TRBV28 and TRBJ2-5, reads DVKVTQSSRYLVKRTGEKVFLECVQDMDHENMFWYRQDPGLGLRLIYFSYDVKMKEKGDIPEGYSVSREKKERFSLILESASTNQTSMYLCASSIRLAGVETQYFGPGTRLLVL.

This chain connects TRBV11-2 to TRBJ2-1; TRBD2 agrees at 8 bases. CDR3 length: 16 residues. CDR1 SGHAT and CDR2 FQNNGV come from the germline V gene. The trim removed 4 bases at V and 0 bases at J, leaving 5 bases unmatched. The CDR3 coding sequence is TGTGCCAGCAGCTCAATAGCGGGAAGCTCCTACAATGAGCAGTTCTTC. Translating gives CASSSIAGSSYNEQFF.

The chain links TRBV18 to TRBJ2-7; 10 nucleotides align to TRBD1. After removal of 6 bases from V and 0 bases from J, the junction contained 5 bases not matched to a gene. The CDR3 runs 15 residues. CDR1 is KGHSH, CDR2 LQKENI, per germline. DNA of the CDR3: TGTGCCAGCTCGAAGGACAGGGGGATCTCCTACGAGCAGTACTTC. Amino acids: CASSKDRGISYEQYF.

The CDR3 nucleotides are TGTGCCAGCAGCTCTCAGCGGAGCTCCTACGAGCAGTACTTC. This codes for CASSSQRSSYEQYF. The chain joins TRBV14 to TRBJ2-7, with a weak D call TRBD2 (5 bases). Between the trimmed V and J ends, which lost 5 bases and 0 bases, there was a span of 11 bases. Germline lookup yields CDR1 SGHDN and CDR2 FVKESK. CDR3 length equals 14 residues.

This clone was seen just once. This chain uses TRBV28 with TRBJ1-4; TRBD1 matches 7 bases. CDR3 length: 16 residues. V dropped 4 bases and J dropped 6; count of bases not matched to a gene: 11. Germline V CDR1 and CDR2: MDHEN, SYDVKM. Written as DNA, the CDR3 is TGTGCCAGCAGTTCCCCGCGGACAGGTAGTGATGAAAAACTGTTTTTT. It yields the protein CASSSPRTGSDEKLFF.

This rearrangement joins TRBV27 to TRBJ2-1; TRBD1 aligns across 11 bases. Looked up from germline, CDR1 is MNHEY and CDR2 is SMNVEV (reference sequence). V was pared by 8 bases and J by 8 bases, with 11 bases of the junction left unmatched. CDR3 length equals 15 residues. In nucleotides, the CDR3 is TGTGCCAGCTACAGCTTAGGACAGGGGGCCTATGAGCAGTTCTTC. Translating gives CASYSLGQGAYEQFF.

The V gene is TRBV6-1, the J gene TRBJ1-1; TRBD1 is a possible D gene (6 bases). The CDR3 totals 16 residues. Germline lookup yields CDR1 MNHNS and CDR2 SASEGT. Deletions cut 4 bases from V and 4 bases from J, with 19 bases between. CDR3 nucleotide sequence: TGTGCCAGCAGTGCCATAACGGGACAACTAAGCACTGAAGCTTTCTTT. It encodes CASSAITGQLSTEAFF.

The V and J genes are TRBV29-1 and TRBJ2-1; 8 bases fit TRBD1. V dropped 0 bases and J dropped 8; count of bases not matched to a gene: 9. The CDR3 totals 15 residues. The germline V gene encodes CDR1 SQVTM and CDR2 ANQGSEA. CDR3 amino acids: CSVEERQGIRHEQFF. CDR3 nucleotides: TGCAGCGTTGAAGAAAGACAGGGGATTCGGCATGAGCAGTTCTTC.

The CDR3 sequence is CASTGLAADTQYF. Written as DNA, the CDR3 is TGTGCCAGCACGGGACTAGCGGCAGATACGCAGTATTTT. The chain is built from TRBV6-6 and TRBJ2-3; TRBD2 agrees at 11 bases. Losses at the gene ends were 7 bases for V and 4 bases for J; bases not matched to a gene: 1. The CDR3 contains 13 residues. Germline lookup yields CDR1 MNHNY and CDR2 SVGAGI (reference sequence).